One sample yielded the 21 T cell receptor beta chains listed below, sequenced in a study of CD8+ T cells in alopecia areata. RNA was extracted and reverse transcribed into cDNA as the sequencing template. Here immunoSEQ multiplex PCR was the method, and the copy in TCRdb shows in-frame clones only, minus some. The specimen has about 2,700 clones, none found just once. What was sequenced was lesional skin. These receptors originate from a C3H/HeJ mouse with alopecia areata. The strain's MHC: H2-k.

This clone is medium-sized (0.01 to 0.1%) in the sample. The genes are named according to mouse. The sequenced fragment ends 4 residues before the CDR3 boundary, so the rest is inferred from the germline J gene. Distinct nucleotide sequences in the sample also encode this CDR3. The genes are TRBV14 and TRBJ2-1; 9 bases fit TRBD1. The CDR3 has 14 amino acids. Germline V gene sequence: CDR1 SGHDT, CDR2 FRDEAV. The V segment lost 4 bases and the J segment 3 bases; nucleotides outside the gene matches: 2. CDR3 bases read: TGTGCCAGCAGTCCGACAGGGGGCTATGCT. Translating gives CASSPTGGYA. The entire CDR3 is CASSPTGGYAEQFF.

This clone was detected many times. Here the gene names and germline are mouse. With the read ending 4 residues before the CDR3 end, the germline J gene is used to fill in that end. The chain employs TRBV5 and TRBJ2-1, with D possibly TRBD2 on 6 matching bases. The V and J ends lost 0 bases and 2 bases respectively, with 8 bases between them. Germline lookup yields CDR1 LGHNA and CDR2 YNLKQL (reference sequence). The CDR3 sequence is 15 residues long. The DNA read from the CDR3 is TGTGCCAGCAGCCAAGACTGGGGCCACTATGCT. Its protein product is CASSQDWGHYA. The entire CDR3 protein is CASSQDWGHYAEQFF.

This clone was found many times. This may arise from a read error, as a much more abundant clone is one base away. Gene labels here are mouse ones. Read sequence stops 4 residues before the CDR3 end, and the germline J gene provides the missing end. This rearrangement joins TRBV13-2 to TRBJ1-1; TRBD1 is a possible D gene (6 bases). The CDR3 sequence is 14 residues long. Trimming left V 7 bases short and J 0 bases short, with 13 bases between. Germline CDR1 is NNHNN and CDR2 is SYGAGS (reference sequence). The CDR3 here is CASSLQGANTEVFF. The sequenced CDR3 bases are TGTGCCAGCAGTCTACAGGGAGCAAACACA.

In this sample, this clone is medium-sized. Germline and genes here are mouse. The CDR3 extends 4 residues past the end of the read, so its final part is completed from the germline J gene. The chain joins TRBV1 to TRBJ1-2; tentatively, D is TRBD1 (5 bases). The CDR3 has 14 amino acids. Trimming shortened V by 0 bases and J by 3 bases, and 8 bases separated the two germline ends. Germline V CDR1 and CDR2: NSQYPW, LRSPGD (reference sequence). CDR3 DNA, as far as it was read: TGCACCTGCAGTGCAGATCTGGGGGACTCC. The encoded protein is CTCSADLGDS. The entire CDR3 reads CTCSADLGDSDYTF.

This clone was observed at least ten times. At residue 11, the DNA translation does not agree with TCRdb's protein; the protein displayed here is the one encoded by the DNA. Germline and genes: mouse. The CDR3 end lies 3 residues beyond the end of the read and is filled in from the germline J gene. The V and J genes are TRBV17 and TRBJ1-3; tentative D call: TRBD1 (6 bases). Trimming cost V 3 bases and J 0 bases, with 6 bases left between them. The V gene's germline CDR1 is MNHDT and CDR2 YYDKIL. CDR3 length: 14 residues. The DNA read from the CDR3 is TGTGCTAGCAGTAGGGGACATTCTGGAAATACG. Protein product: CASSRGHSGNT. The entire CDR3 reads CASSRGHSGNTLYF.

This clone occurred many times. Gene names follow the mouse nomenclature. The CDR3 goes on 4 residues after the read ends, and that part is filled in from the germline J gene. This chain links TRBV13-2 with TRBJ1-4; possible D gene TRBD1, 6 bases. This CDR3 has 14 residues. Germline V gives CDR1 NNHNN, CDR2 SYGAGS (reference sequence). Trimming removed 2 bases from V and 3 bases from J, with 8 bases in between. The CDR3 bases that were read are TGTGCCAGCGGTGAGAGGGGGACCAACGAA. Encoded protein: CASGERGTNE. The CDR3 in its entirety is CASGERGTNERLFF.

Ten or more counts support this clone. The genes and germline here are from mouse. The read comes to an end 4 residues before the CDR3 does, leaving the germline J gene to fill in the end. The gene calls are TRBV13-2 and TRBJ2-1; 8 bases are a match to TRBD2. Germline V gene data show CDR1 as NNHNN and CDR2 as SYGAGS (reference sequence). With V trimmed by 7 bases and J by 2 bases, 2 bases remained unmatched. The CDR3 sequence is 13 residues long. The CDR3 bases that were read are TGTGCCAGCTGGGGGGGGTACTATGCT. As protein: CASWGGYYA. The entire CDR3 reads CASWGGYYAEQFF.

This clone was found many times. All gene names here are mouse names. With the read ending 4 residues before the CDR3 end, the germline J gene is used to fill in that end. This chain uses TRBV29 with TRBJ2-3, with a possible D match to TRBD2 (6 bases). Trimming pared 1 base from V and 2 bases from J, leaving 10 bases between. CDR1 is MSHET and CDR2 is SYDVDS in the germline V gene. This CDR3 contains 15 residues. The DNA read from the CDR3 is TGTGCTAGCAGTTTATTTGGGGGAGCTGCAGAA. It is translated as CASSLFGGAAE. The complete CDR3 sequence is CASSLFGGAAETLYF.

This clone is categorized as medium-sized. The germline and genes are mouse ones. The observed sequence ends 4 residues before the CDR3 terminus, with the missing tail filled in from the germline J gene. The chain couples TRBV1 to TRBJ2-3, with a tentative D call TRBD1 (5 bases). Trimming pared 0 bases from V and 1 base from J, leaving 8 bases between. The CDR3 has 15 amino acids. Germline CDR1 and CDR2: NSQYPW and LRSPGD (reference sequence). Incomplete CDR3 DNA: TGCACCTGCAGTGCAGAAAGGGGAGGTGCAGAA. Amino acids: CTCSAERGGAE. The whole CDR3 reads CTCSAERGGAETLYF.

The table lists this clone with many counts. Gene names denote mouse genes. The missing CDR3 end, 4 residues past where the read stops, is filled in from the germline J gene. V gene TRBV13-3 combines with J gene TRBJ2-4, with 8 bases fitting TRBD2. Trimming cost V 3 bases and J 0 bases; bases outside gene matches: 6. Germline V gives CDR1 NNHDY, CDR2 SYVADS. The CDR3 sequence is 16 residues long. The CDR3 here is CASSAGTGPSQNTLYF. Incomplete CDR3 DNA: TGTGCCAGCAGTGCCGGGACTGGACCTAGTCAAAAC. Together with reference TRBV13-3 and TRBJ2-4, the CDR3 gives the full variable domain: EAAVTQSPRSKVAVTGGKVTLSCHQTNNHDYMYWYRQDTGHGLRLIHYSYVADSTEKGDIPDGYKASRPSQENFSLILELASLSQTAVYFCASSAGTGPSQNTLYFGAGTRLSVL.

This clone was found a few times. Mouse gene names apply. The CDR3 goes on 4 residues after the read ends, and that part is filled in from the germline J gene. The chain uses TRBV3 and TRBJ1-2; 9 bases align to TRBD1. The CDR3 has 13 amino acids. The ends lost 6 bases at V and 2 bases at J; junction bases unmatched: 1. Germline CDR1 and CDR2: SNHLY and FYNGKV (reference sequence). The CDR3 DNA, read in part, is TGTGCCAGCAGTGGGACAGGGAACTCC. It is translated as CASSGTGNS. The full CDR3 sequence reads CASSGTGNSDYTF.

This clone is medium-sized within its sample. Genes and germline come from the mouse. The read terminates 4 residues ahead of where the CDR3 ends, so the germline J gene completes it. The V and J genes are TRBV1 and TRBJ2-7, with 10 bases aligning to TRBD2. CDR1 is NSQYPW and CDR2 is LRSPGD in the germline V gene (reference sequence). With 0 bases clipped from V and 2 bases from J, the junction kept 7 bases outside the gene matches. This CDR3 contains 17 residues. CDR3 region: CTCSADHGWGGPYEQYF. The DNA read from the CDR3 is TGCACCTGCAGTGCAGATCACGGCTGGGGGGGCCCCTAT.

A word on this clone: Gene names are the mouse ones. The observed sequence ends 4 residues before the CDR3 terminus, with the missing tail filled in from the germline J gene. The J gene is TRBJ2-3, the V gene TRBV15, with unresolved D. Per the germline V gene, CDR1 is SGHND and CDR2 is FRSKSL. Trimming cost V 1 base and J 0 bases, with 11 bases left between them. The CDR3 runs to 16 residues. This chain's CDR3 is CASSLEKTTSAETLYF. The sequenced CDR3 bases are TGTGCCAGCAGTTTAGAAAAGACTACTAGTGCAGAA.

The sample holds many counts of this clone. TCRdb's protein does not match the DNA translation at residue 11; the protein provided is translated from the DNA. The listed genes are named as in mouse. The CDR3 spells CASSHRGRGNTLYF. CDR3 DNA (partial): TGTGCTAGCAGTCACAGGGGGCGAGGAAATACG. The V gene is TRBV17, the J gene TRBJ1-3, with 9 nucleotides matching TRBD1. The missing CDR3 end, 3 residues past where the read stops, is filled in from the germline J gene. This CDR3 is built from 14 residues. The germline CDR1 and CDR2 sequences are MNHDT and YYDKIL. V lost 5 bases, J lost 4 bases, and 3 bases stayed unmatched.

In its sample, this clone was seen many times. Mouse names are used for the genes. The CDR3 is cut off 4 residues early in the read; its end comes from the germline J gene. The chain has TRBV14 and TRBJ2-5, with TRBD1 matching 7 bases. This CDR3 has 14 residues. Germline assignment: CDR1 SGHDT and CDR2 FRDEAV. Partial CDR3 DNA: TGTGCCAGCAGTTTTGGGGACAGAAAAGAC. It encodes CASSFGDRKD. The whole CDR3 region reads CASSFGDRKDTQYF.

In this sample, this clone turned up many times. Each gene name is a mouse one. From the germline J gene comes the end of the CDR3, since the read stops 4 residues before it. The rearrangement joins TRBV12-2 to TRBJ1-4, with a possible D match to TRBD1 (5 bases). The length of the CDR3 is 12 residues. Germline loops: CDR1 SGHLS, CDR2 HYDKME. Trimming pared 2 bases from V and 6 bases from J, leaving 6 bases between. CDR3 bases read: TGTGCCAGCTCTCCACAGGACGAA. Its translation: CASSPQDE. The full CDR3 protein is CASSPQDERLFF.

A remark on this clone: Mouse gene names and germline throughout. The CDR3 sequence: CASRTGAEQFF. CDR3 bases read: TGTGCCAGCAGGACAGGGGCT. The chain employs TRBV19 and TRBJ2-1, with 7 bases that match TRBD1. Read data end 4 residues before the CDR3 end; the end is taken from the germline J gene. The germline V gene has CDR1 FNHDT and CDR2 SITEND (reference sequence). The length of the CDR3 is 11 residues.

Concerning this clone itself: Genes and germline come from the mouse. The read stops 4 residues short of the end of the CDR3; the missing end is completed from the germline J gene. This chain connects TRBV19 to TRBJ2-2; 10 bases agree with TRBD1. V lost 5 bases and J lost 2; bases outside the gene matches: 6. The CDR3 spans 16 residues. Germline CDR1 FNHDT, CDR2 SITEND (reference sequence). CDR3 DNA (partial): TGTGCCAGCAGGTGGGCGGACAGGGGGAACACCGGG. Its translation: CASRWADRGNTG. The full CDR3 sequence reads CASRWADRGNTGQLYF.

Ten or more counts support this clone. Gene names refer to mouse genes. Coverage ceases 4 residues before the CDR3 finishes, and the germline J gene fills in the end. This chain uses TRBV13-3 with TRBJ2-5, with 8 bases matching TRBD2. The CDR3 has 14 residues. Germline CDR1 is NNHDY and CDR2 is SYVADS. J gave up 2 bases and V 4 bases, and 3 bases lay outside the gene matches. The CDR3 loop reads CASSIWGGQDTQYF. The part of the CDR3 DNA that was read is TGTGCCAGCAGTATTTGGGGGGGCCAAGAC.

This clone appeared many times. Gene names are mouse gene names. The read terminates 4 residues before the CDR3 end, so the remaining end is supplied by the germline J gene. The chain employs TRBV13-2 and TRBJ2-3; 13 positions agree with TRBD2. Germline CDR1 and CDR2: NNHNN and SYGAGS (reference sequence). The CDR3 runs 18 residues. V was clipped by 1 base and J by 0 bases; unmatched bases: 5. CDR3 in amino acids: CASGDRDWGGPSAETLYF. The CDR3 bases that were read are TGTGCCAGCGGTGATCGGGACTGGGGGGGGCCTAGTGCAGAA.

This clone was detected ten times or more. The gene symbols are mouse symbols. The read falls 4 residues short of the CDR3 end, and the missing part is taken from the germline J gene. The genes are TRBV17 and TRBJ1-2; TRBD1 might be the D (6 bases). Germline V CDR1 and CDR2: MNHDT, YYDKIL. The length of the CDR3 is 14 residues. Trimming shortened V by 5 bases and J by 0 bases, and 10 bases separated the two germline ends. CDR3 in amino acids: CASSPGTSNSDYTF. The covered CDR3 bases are TGTGCTAGCAGTCCCGGGACATCAAACTCC. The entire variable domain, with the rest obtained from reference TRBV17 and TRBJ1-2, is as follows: DTTVKQNPRYKLARVGKPVNLICSQTMNHDTMYWYQKKPNQAPKLLLFYYDKILNREADTFEKFQSSRPNNSFCSLYIGSAGLEYSAMYLCASSPGTSNSDYTFGSGTRLLVI.